The present TCR beta chain was sequenced within a study of blood T cell repertoires in COVID-19. Study details: PBMCs, B-cell-depleted T cells, or T cells were the source of the cDNA or gDNA that made up the material.

Sequencing used immunoSEQ multiplex PCR; TCRdb keeps in-frame clones, though not all of them. In the table there are about 150,000 clones, about 86% of which are singletons. This clone showed up just once. From germline, CDR1 is ENHRY and CDR2 SYGVKD. This CDR3 has 15 amino acids. V shed 4 bases and J 2 bases; nucleotides not matched to a gene: 2. The material sequenced was peripheral blood. This clonotype was sampled from a woman aged 55-69 years with active or convalescent COVID-19. V gene TRBV10-3 combines with J gene TRBJ1-5; 10 nucleotides match TRBD1. The CDR3 here is CAISGDRGGNQPQHF. CDR3 DNA: TGTGCCATCAGTGGGGACAGGGGCGGCAATCAGCCCCAGCATTTT.